This note documents a single TCR beta chain sequence. Carried by each TCR cDNA molecule was a unique molecular identifier. TCRdb reprocessed the 5' RACE reads via MiXCR and lists one record per CDR3 protein. The top ten hold 5.5% to 7.5% of the sample, which has around 75,000 distinct CDR3 sequences, 10% to 15% seen once. Time point of the sample: sample taken at primary tumor resection. In each case, whole RNA from tumor, nontumor lung or frozen PBMC was sequenced unsorted. Donors were roughly 70 untreated early-stage non-small cell lung cancer patients. This sample was included in a study of spatial heterogeneity in lung cancer. In the study overall: Detection consistently yielded more beta chains than alpha chains. Raw reads showed each unique TCR and UMI combination turning up more than ten times on average.

The CDR3 consists of 14 residues. Germline CDR1 reads MNHEY; CDR2 reads SMNVEV (reference sequence). V was cut by 7 bases and J by 1 base, with 13 bases left in between. The specimen comprised PBMCs, sampled at surgery. The rearrangement uses TRBV27 and TRBJ2-5; D is possibly TRBD1 or TRBD2 (5 bases each). The sequence came from a male donor with early-stage non-small cell lung cancer. The CDR3 DNA reads TGTGCCAGCACGAGGGGTCCGGGCCAAGAGACCCAGTACTTC. Its protein is CASTRGPGQETQYF.